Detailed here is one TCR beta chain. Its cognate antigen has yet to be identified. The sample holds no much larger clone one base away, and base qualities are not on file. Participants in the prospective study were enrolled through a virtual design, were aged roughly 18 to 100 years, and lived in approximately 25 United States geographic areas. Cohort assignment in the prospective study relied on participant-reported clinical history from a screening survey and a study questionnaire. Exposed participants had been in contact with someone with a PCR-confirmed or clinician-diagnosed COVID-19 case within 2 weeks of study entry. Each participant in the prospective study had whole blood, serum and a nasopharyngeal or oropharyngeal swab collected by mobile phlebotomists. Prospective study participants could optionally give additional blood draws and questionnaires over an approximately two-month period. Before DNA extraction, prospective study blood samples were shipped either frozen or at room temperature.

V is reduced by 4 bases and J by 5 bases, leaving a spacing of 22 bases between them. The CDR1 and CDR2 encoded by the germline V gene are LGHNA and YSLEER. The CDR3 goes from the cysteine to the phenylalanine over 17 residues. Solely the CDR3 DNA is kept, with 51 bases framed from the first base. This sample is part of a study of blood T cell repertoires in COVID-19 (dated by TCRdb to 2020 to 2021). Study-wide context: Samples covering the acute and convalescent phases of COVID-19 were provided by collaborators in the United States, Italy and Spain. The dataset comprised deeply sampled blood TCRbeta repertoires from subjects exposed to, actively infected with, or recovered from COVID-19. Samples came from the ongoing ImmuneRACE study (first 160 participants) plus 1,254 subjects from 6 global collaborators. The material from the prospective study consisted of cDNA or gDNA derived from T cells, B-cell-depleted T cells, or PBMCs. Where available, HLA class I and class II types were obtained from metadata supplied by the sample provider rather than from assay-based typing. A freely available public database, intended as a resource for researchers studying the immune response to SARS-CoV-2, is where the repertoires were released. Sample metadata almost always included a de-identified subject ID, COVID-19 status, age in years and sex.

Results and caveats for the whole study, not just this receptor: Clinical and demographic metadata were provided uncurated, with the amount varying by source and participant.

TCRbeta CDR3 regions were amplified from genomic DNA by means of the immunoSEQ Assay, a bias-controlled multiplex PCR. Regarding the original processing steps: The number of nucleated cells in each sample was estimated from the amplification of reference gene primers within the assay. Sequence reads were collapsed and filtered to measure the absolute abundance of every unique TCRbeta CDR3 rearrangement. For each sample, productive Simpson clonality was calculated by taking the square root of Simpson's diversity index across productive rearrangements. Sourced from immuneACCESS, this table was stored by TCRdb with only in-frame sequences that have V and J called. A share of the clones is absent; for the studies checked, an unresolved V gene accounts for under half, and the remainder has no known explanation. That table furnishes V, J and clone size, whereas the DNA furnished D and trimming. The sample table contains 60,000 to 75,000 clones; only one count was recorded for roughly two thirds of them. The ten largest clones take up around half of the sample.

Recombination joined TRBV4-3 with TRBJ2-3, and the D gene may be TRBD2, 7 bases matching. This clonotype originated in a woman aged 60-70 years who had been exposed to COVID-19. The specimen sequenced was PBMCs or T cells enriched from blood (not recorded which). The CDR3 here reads CASSPGRKGGYGDTQYF. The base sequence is TGCGCCAGCAGCCCCGGGAGGAAGGGGGGCTATGGAGATACGCAGTATTTT.